Listed here are 31 T cell receptor beta chains from one sample, sequenced in a study of metastatic and nonmetastatic thyroid tumors. MiXCR re-clonotyped the PCR reads for TCRdb. The sample records around 16,000 clones, about 25% being singletons. Thyroid surgery was preceded by no treatment in any patient. The sample consisted of blood. The receptors were sampled from a male donor with papillary thyroid cancer or a benign thyroid nodule (not recorded which). Some clones in this sample may be carry-over from other donors' samples.

This clone rates as medium-sized (0.01 to 0.1%). V and J are TRBV19 and TRBJ1-5; TRBD1 matches at 7 bases. CDR1 and CDR2 from the germline V gene are LNHDA and SQIVND (reference sequence). The CDR3 loop spans 18 amino acids. The junction had 18 bases not matched to a gene; V was cut back by 10 bases and J by 0 bases. The CDR3 sequence: CATNAQGLRGYSNQPQHF. The CDR3 region has the DNA TGTGCCACAAACGCCCAAGGCCTCAGGGGGTATAGCAATCAGCCCCAGCATTTT.

This clone was recorded at least ten times. Other DNA sequences in the sample encode the same CDR3. The V and J genes are TRBV12-3 or TRBV12-4 and TRBJ1-5, with D unclear. V was trimmed by 3 bases and J by 5 bases, leaving 17 bases between them. CDR3 size: 16 residues. CDR3: CASSFRPDNTDQPQHF. In DNA form, the CDR3 reads TGTGCCAGCAGTTTCCGTCCCGACAACACGGATCAGCCCCAGCATTTT.

In this sample, this clone turned up a few times. The chain couples TRBV5-1 to TRBJ2-2; 10 nucleotides agree with TRBD2. The CDR3 totals 15 residues. V dropped 3 bases and J dropped 7; count of bases not matched to a gene: 6. From germline, CDR1 is SGHRS and CDR2 YFSETQ. CDR3 in amino acids: CASSSSGGISGELFF. Here the CDR3 DNA reads TGCGCCAGCAGCTCTAGCGGGGGTATTAGCGGGGAGCTGTTTTTT. Looking up the rest from reference TRBV5-1 and TRBJ2-2 gives the full variable domain: KAGVTQTPRYLIKTRGQQVTLSCSPISGHRSVSWYQQTPGQGLQFLFEYFSETQRNKGNFPGRFSGRQFSNSRSEMNVSTLELGDSALYLCASSSSGGISGELFFGEGSRLTVL.

This clone was counted ten times or more. The V gene is TRBV2, the J gene TRBJ1-1; unclear D gene. Trimming shortened V by 8 bases and J by 0 bases, and 13 bases separated the two germline ends. Per the germline V gene, CDR1 is SNHLY and CDR2 is FYNNEI. CDR3 length: 14 amino acids. CDR3 loop: CASRGKALNTEAFF. CDR3 in DNA: TGTGCCAGCCGAGGAAAGGCCCTGAACACTGAAGCTTTCTTT.

This clone was counted between two and nine times. This rearrangement joins TRBV19 to TRBJ2-1, with TRBD2 matching 8 bases. The CDR3 contains 13 residues. The V and J ends lost 4 bases and 7 bases, in that order; junction bases with no gene match: 3. Germline-derived CDR1 and CDR2 are LNHDA and SQIVND (reference sequence). The CDR3 sequence is CASSKAGGNEQFF. CDR3 coding DNA: TGTGCCAGTAGTAAGGCGGGAGGTAATGAGCAGTTCTTC.

This clone was seen a handful of times. The J gene is TRBJ2-7, the V gene TRBV6-1; 7 nucleotides agree with TRBD1. After removal of 8 bases from V and 4 bases from J, the junction contained 5 bases not matched to a gene. Germline loops: CDR1 MNHNS, CDR2 SASEGT. This CDR3 has 12 residues. The CDR3 sequence is CASDRVKYEQYF. The CDR3 DNA reads TGTGCCAGCGACAGGGTTAAGTACGAGCAGTACTTC.

This clone was recorded a few times. The chain links TRBV6-1 to TRBJ2-1, with D hard to call. V was clipped by 5 bases and J by 8 bases, with 13 bases between them. CDR1 is MNHNS and CDR2 is SASEGT in the germline V gene. The CDR3 consists of 13 residues. CDR3 DNA sequence: TGTGCCAGCAGTACGGCCGTGGTGGATGAGCAGTTCTTC. Residues: CASSTAVVDEQFF.

Ten or more counts support this clone. CDR3 coding DNA: TGTGCCAGCAGCTTGGTGGAGGGCGAGACCCAGTACTTC. It encodes CASSLVEGETQYF. This rearrangement joins TRBV5-6 to TRBJ2-5; perhaps TRBD2 as D (6 bases). Trimming stripped 0 bases from V and 5 bases from J, with 8 bases between. The CDR3 length is 13 residues. Germline V gives CDR1 SGHDT, CDR2 YYEEEE. The full variable domain, with the rest looked up from reference TRBV5-6 and TRBJ2-5, is DAGVTQSPTHLIKTRGQQVTLRCSPKSGHDTVSWYQQALGQGPQFIFQYYEEEERQRGNFPDRFSGHQFPNYSSELNVNALLLGDSALYLCASSLVEGETQYFGPGTRLLVL.

This clone is medium-sized by share. The CDR3 DNA reads as TGCGCCAGCAGCCGGGAACTTGAGGGGCAGTACTTC. Protein product: CASSRELEGQYF. The J gene is TRBJ2-7, the V gene TRBV5-1; possibly TRBD2 for D (5 bases). The ends were cut back, 4 bases at V and 9 bases at J, with 14 bases in the middle. Germline CDR1 SGHRS, CDR2 YFSETQ. This CDR3 is built from 12 residues.

This clone has ten or more counts. CDR3 in amino acids: CSVTSGTGTYNEQFF. The CDR3 DNA follows: TGCAGCGTTACTTCCGGGACAGGGACATACAATGAGCAGTTCTTC. The genes are TRBV29-1 and TRBJ2-1, with 9 bases lining up with TRBD1. The germline gives CDR1 SQVTM, CDR2 ANQGSEA. V gave up 5 bases and J gave up 4 bases; unmatched junction bases: 9. This CDR3 is built from 15 residues.

There are many counts of this clone. The rearrangement uses TRBV5-8 and TRBJ2-1; D not certain. Germline lookup yields CDR1 SGHTS and CDR2 YDEGEE. The CDR3 runs to 14 residues. Trimming removed 0 bases from V and 1 base from J, with 5 bases in between. In DNA form, the CDR3 reads TGTGCCAGCAGCTTGGGACATTCCTACAATGAGCAGTTCTTC. Translated: CASSLGHSYNEQFF.

Within the sample, this clone is medium-sized. The chain uses TRBV19 and TRBJ1-2; tentatively, D is TRBD1 (5 bases). From germline, CDR1 is LNHDA and CDR2 SQIVND (reference sequence). V was shortened by 5 bases and J by 2 bases, with 15 bases between the two germline ends. The CDR3 loop spans 15 amino acids. This CDR3 is CASSLRRDGNYGYTF. CDR3 DNA sequence: TGTGCCAGTAGTCTGCGGCGGGACGGCAACTATGGCTACACCTTC.

This clone was observed at least ten times. This specimen includes other DNA sequences encoding the same CDR3. V gene TRBV5-1 combines with J gene TRBJ1-4; 7 bases map to TRBD1. Germline loops: CDR1 SGHRS, CDR2 YFSETQ. The CDR3 is 13 residues long. The V gene end was trimmed by 7 bases and the J gene end by 5 bases; junction bases not matched to a gene: 5. The CDR3 reads CASRDSGNEKLFF. The CDR3, as DNA: TGCGCCAGCCGGGACAGCGGCAATGAAAAACTGTTTTTT.

By frequency in the sample, this clone is medium-sized. CDR3 coding DNA: TGTGCCAGCAGTGAGCGGGAGACCGGGGAGCTGTTTTTT. This translates into CASSERETGELFF. V and J are TRBV6-4 and TRBJ2-2; 7 bases map to TRBD2. V was clipped by 3 bases and J by 5 bases; unmatched bases: 0. In germline, CDR1 is MRHNA, CDR2 SNTAGT. The CDR3 extends over 13 amino acids.

V usage is TRBV15 and J usage is TRBJ2-1; tentative D call: TRBD1 (6 bases). CDR3 length: 13 amino acids. Trimming cost V 3 bases and J 3 bases, with 6 bases left between them. The V gene's germline CDR1 is LNHNV and CDR2 YYDKDF (reference sequence). The CDR3 bases are TGTGCCACCAGCAGCAGGGGCTACAATGAGCAGTTCTTC. Residues: CATSSRGYNEQFF.

This clone was found once. The chain employs TRBV9 and TRBJ2-7; TRBD2 aligns across 8 bases. J lost 3 bases, V lost 4 bases, and 12 bases had no gene match. Germline V gene sequence: CDR1 SGDLS, CDR2 YYNGEE. This CDR3 spans 16 amino acids. CDR3 sequence (DNA): TGTGCCAGCAGCCCCGAGGGGGGTAGCGGGGTCTACGAGCAGTACTTC. Amino acids: CASSPEGGSGVYEQYF.

Worth noting for this clone: The germline gene is not matched at one end of the junction; a read error may be the cause. The V and J genes are TRBV11-2 and TRBJ2-5; D is uncertain. Germline V CDR1 and CDR2: SGHAT, FQNNGV. There are 12 residues in the CDR3. The CDR3 here is CASSYVQETKYF. The CDR3 DNA is TGCGCCAGCAGCTACGTGCAAGAGACCAAGTACTTC.

This clone was detected ten times or more. This chain joins TRBV6-1 and TRBJ1-1; D gene ambiguous. The CDR3 is 17 amino acids. The V end lost 6 bases, the J end lost 0 bases, and 20 bases lay between the germline ends. Germline V gives CDR1 MNHNS, CDR2 SASEGT. CDR3 DNA sequence: TGTGCCAGCAGCGACCCCCGGGAAAGCGGCTTGAACACTGAAGCTTTCTTT. Protein product: CASSDPRESGLNTEAFF.

This chain uses TRBV24-1 with TRBJ2-7, with D hard to call. Trimming stripped 3 bases from V and 2 bases from J, with 13 bases between. The CDR3 length is 15 residues. CDR1 KGHDR and CDR2 SFDVKD come from the germline V gene. CDR3 sequence: CATSDLIDPTYEQYF. The CDR3 DNA sequence: TGTGCCACCAGTGATCTCATCGATCCCACCTACGAGCAGTACTTC.

The chain has TRBV6-2 or TRBV6-3 and TRBJ2-7; 8 positions match TRBD1. The CDR3 loop spans 15 amino acids. The junction had 8 bases not matched to a gene; V was cut back by 6 bases and J by 1 base. Germline assignment: CDR1 MNHEY and CDR2 SVGEGT. The CDR3 DNA follows: TGTGCCAGCAGGGGACTGGGACAGGTTTCCTACGAGCAGTACTTC. As protein: CASRGLGQVSYEQYF.

Ten or more counts support this clone. J is TRBJ2-5 and V is TRBV20-1; the D gene is possibly TRBD2 (6 bases). Per germline, CDR1 DFQATT and CDR2 SNEGSKA (reference sequence). The CDR3 runs 13 residues. Trimming stripped 3 bases from V and 5 bases from J, with 13 bases between. For the CDR3, the DNA is TGCAGTGCTAGGGATAGCGGAGGGGAGACCCAGTACTTC. Translation: CSARDSGGETQYF.

This clone was picked up many times. The V call is TRBV20-1, the J call TRBJ2-5; the D is unclear. The V end lost 4 bases, the J end lost 1 base, and 13 bases lay between the germline ends. The CDR3 extends over 14 amino acids. Germline V gene lookup returns CDR1 DFQATT and CDR2 SNEGSKA (reference sequence). DNA for the CDR3: TGCAGTGCTATTCTTGGCACGACCCAAGAGACCCAGTACTTC. This encodes CSAILGTTQETQYF.

This clone was seen repeatedly, ten times or more. The rearrangement joins TRBV7-9 to TRBJ1-3; D uncertain. Germline V CDR1 and CDR2: SEHNR, FQNEAQ (reference sequence). This CDR3 comprises 14 residues. The V end was cut by 7 bases, the J end by 2 bases, with 12 bases between. CDR3 DNA sequence: TGTGCCAGCACCCCACAAAGCACTGGAAACACCATATATTTT. This encodes CASTPQSTGNTIYF.

This sequence joins TRBV5-1 and TRBJ2-3; TRBD1 matches 8 bases. CDR1 SGHRS and CDR2 YFSETQ come from the germline V gene. The CDR3 sequence is 15 residues long. The J segment lost 2 bases and the V segment lost 0 bases, leaving 2 bases of the junction unmatched. CDR3 amino acids: CASSLGQGYTDTQYF. DNA for the CDR3: TGCGCCAGCAGCTTGGGACAGGGGTACACAGATACGCAGTATTTT.

This clone ranks as medium-sized. V and J are TRBV6-5 and TRBJ2-7, with D maybe TRBD1 (6 bases). CDR1 is MNHEY, CDR2 SVGAGI, per germline. This CDR3 region has 15 residues. V was shortened by 0 bases and J by 0 bases, with 9 bases between the two germline ends. CDR3 DNA: TGTGCCAGCAGTTACTCGGACAGTAGCTCCTACGAGCAGTACTTC. Protein product: CASSYSDSSSYEQYF.

This sequence joins TRBV7-6 and TRBJ2-1; TRBD2 agrees at 9 bases. V was pared by 3 bases and J by 2 bases, with 2 bases of the junction left unmatched. This CDR3 is built from 15 residues. Germline CDR1 is SGHVS and CDR2 is FNYEAQ. Here the CDR3 DNA reads TGTGCCAGCAGCTTGGGCGGGGGGGCCTACAATGAGCAGTTCTTC. The encoded protein is CASSLGGGAYNEQFF. Together with reference TRBV7-6 and TRBJ2-1, the CDR3 gives the full variable domain: GAGVSQSPRYKVTKRGQDVALRCDPISGHVSLYWYRQALGQGPEFLTYFNYEAQQDKSGLPNDRFSAERPEGSISTLTIQRTEQRDSAMYRCASSLGGGAYNEQFFGPGTRLTVL.

This clone is medium-sized (0.01 to 0.1%) in the sample. The chain uses TRBV20-1 and TRBJ1-2, with D possibly TRBD1 on 5 matching bases. The CDR3 extends over 14 amino acids. In germline, CDR1 is DFQATT, CDR2 SNEGSKA (reference sequence). The V end was cut by 6 bases, the J end by 4 bases, with 18 bases between. CDR3 in amino acids: CSAYTPGGPYGYTF. The CDR3 DNA reads TGCAGTGCCTACACCCCCGGGGGACCCTATGGCTACACCTTC.

The gene calls are TRBV30 and TRBJ2-7, with 7 bases matching TRBD2. Trimming took 4 bases from V and 6 from J; bases not matched to a gene: 15. In germline, CDR1 is GTSNPN, CDR2 SVGIG (reference sequence). The CDR3 extends over 15 amino acids. The CDR3 sequence: CAWIPGRAKTSEQYF. The CDR3 DNA reads as TGTGCCTGGATACCGGGGAGGGCTAAGACCTCCGAGCAGTACTTC. Combining the CDR3 with reference TRBV30 and TRBJ2-7 gives the whole variable domain SQTIHQWPATLVQPVGSPLSLECTVEGTSNPNLYWYRQAAGRGLQLLFYSVGIGQISSEVPQNLSASRPQDRQFILSSKKLLLSDSGFYLCAWIPGRAKTSEQYFGPGTRLTVT.

This clone has at least ten counts. The gene calls are TRBV28 and TRBJ2-5, with 9 bases identical to TRBD2. The CDR3 consists of 14 residues. CDR1 is MDHEN and CDR2 is SYDVKM in the germline V gene. V shed 2 bases, J shed 6 bases, and the junction held 4 bases outside the gene matches. The CDR3 nucleotides are TGTGCCAGCAGTTTACTAGCGGGGAGGAAGACCCAGTACTTC. Its translation: CASSLLAGRKTQYF.

This clone was detected ten times or more. This chain connects TRBV19 to TRBJ1-3; D is ambiguous. Trimming took off 4 bases at V and 3 bases at J, with 4 bases between the two ends. The CDR3 totals 12 residues. CDR1 is LNHDA, CDR2 SQIVND, per germline (reference sequence). CDR3 in DNA: TGTGCCAGTAGTACTCATGGAAACACCATATATTTT. It yields the protein CASSTHGNTIYF.

This clone was counted at least ten times. V is TRBV3-1 and J is TRBJ2-3; D not certain. Per the germline V gene, CDR1 is LGHDT and CDR2 is YNNKEL (reference sequence). The CDR3 has 15 residues. V shed 2 bases and J shed 0 bases, with 9 bases lying between them. CDR3 DNA: TGTGCCAGCAGCCAAACGATGTTTAGCACAGATACGCAGTATTTT. Translation: CASSQTMFSTDTQYF.